Listed below are T cell receptor beta chains from one sample, sequenced in a study of cytomegalovirus exposure and HLA in healthy donors. The repertoire was sequenced with immunoSEQ multiplex PCR; TCRdb's copy has only in-frame clones and lacks some. The sample includes under 200,000 clones, approximately 79% of them seen just once. Specimen: PBMCs. These receptors all stem from a man between 35 and 55 years old in good health and CMV-seronegative. Both conserved end residues are part of each CDR3. D genes are given only for firm matches. The size field is filled for only some rows; it gives once, few, many or a size class.

v_gene: TRBV19
j_gene: TRBJ1-1
d_gene: -
abundance: -
CDR3nt: TGTGCCACCACAGGGTTGTGGACTGAAGCTTTCTTT
CDR3aa: CATTGLWTEAFF

v_gene: TRBV7-8
j_gene: TRBJ1-5
d_gene: -
abundance: -
CDR3nt: TGTGCCAGCAGCAATACCGGGACACGGCCCCAGCATTTT
CDR3aa: CASSNTGTRPQHF

v_gene: TRBV6-6
j_gene: TRBJ2-2
d_gene: TRBD2
abundance: -
CDR3nt: TGTGCCAGCAGTTTGGGGAGGGGAAACACCGGGGAGCTGTTTTTT
CDR3aa: CASSLGRGNTGELFF

v_gene: TRBV19
j_gene: TRBJ1-2
d_gene: -
abundance: -
CDR3nt: TGTGCCAGTAGCTGGGACATGAATTATGGCTACACCTTC
CDR3aa: CASSWDMNYGYTF

v_gene: TRBV7-3
j_gene: TRBJ2-7
d_gene: TRBD1
abundance: -
CDR3nt: TGTGCCAGCAGCTTACGACAGGGCTTGACCTACGAGCAGTACTTC
CDR3aa: CASSLRQGLTYEQYF

v_gene: TRBV6-5
j_gene: TRBJ1-3
d_gene: -
abundance: few
CDR3nt: TGTGCCAGCAGTTCCCCCAGGGCTTCCTCTGGAAACACCATATATTTT
CDR3aa: CASSSPRASSGNTIYF

v_gene: TRBV30
j_gene: TRBJ1-6
d_gene: -
abundance: -
CDR3nt: TGTGCCTGGAGTGTACAGACAGGAGGCTTTCGATCACCCCTCCACTTT
CDR3aa: CAWSVQTGGFRSPLHF

v_gene: TRBV30
j_gene: TRBJ1-2
d_gene: -
abundance: -
CDR3nt: TGTGCCTGGACCCGGAGCCCCCAATATGGCTACACCTTC
CDR3aa: CAWTRSPQYGYTF

v_gene: TRBV7-2
j_gene: TRBJ1-6
d_gene: -
abundance: -
CDR3nt: TGTGCCAGCAGCTCGTCCGGCAGCCTAGATTCACCCCTCCACTTT
CDR3aa: CASSSSGSLDSPLHF

v_gene: TRBV4-1
j_gene: TRBJ2-5
d_gene: TRBD2
abundance: -
CDR3nt: TGCGCCAGCAGCCACATTCCCCTACTAGCGGGGGGAGAGACCCAGTACTTC
CDR3aa: CASSHIPLLAGGETQYF

v_gene: TRBV7-8
j_gene: TRBJ1-4
d_gene: -
abundance: -
CDR3nt: TGTGCCAGCAGCCAAAGCGGGCCGAGGGAAAAACTGTTTTTT
CDR3aa: CASSQSGPREKLFF

v_gene: TRBV7-9
j_gene: TRBJ1-1
d_gene: -
abundance: -
CDR3nt: TGTGCCAGCAGCTTAACCGGTGTGAACACTGAAGCTTTCTTT
CDR3aa: CASSLTGVNTEAFF

v_gene: TRBV12-5
j_gene: TRBJ1-2
d_gene: -
abundance: -
CDR3nt: TGTGCTAGTGGTTTGGCATCAGGGTTAAGCTATGGCTACACCTTC
CDR3aa: CASGLASGLSYGYTF

v_gene: TRBV9
j_gene: TRBJ2-7
d_gene: -
abundance: -
CDR3nt: TGTGCCAGCAGCGTAGACGGCCGCGGCTACGAGCAGTACTTC
CDR3aa: CASSVDGRGYEQYF

v_gene: TRBV28
j_gene: TRBJ1-5
d_gene: -
abundance: -
CDR3nt: TGTGCCAGCAGCGGTCAGCCCCAGCATTTT
CDR3aa: CASSGQPQHF

v_gene: TRBV19
j_gene: TRBJ1-3
d_gene: TRBD1
abundance: -
CDR3nt: TGTGCCAGTATGCTACAGGGGAAAGGGAACACCATATATTTT
CDR3aa: CASMLQGKGNTIYF

v_gene: TRBV7-6
j_gene: TRBJ2-2
d_gene: -
abundance: once
CDR3nt: TGTGCCAGCAGCCCCGACACTAACACCGGGGAGCTGTTTTTT
CDR3aa: CASSPDTNTGELFF

v_gene: TRBV18
j_gene: TRBJ1-1
d_gene: TRBD1
abundance: -
CDR3nt: TGTGCCAGCTCACCGCGGACCGGGACAGGGAACACTGAAGCTTTCTTT
CDR3aa: CASSPRTGTGNTEAFF

v_gene: TRBV5-8
j_gene: TRBJ1-2
d_gene: -
abundance: -
CDR3nt: TGTGCCAGCAGCTTGGTCGTGGTAAACTCATATGGCTACACCTTC
CDR3aa: CASSLVVVNSYGYTF

v_gene: TRBV19
j_gene: TRBJ1-2
d_gene: TRBD1
abundance: few
CDR3nt: TGTGCCAGTAGGTTCCGGGGACAGGGGCTAGGAGGCTATGGCTACACCTTC
CDR3aa: CASRFRGQGLGGYGYTF

v_gene: TRBV27
j_gene: TRBJ2-7
d_gene: TRBD1
abundance: -
CDR3nt: TGTGCCAGCAGTTGGGACAGTAACTACGAGCAGTACTTC
CDR3aa: CASSWDSNYEQYF

v_gene: TRBV4-1
j_gene: TRBJ2-1
d_gene: TRBD1
abundance: -
CDR3nt: TGCGCCAGCAGCCAGGGACAGGACTCCGATGAGCAGTTCTTC
CDR3aa: CASSQGQDSDEQFF

v_gene: TRBV13
j_gene: TRBJ2-3
d_gene: -
abundance: few
CDR3nt: TGTGCCAGCAGCCGGCCAGGGGACGCGGGAGCTAGCACAGATACGCAGTATTTT
CDR3aa: CASSRPGDAGASTDTQYF

v_gene: TRBV18
j_gene: TRBJ2-3
d_gene: -
abundance: -
CDR3nt: TGTGCCAGCTCACGCGGAGCCGGCACAGATACGCAGTATTTT
CDR3aa: CASSRGAGTDTQYF

v_gene: TRBV9
j_gene: TRBJ2-7
d_gene: -
abundance: -
CDR3nt: TGTGCCAGCAGCGTAGAAACAGACTACGAGCAGTACTTC
CDR3aa: CASSVETDYEQYF

v_gene: TRBV30
j_gene: TRBJ1-1
d_gene: TRBD1
abundance: -
CDR3nt: TGTGCCTGGAGGGGGACAGGCCGTAACACTGAAGCTTTCTTT
CDR3aa: CAWRGTGRNTEAFF

v_gene: TRBV28
j_gene: TRBJ1-2
d_gene: -
abundance: -
CDR3nt: TGTGCCAGCAGGATATCGGGGGGCGCGGGGGGCTACACCTTC
CDR3aa: CASRISGGAGGYTF

v_gene: TRBV4-1
j_gene: TRBJ2-1
d_gene: TRBD2
abundance: -
CDR3nt: TGCGCCAGCAGCCTTGGACTAGCGGGGGGGCGTAGCTCCTACAATGAGCAGTTCTTC
CDR3aa: CASSLGLAGGRSSYNEQFF

v_gene: TRBV4-1
j_gene: TRBJ1-3
d_gene: -
abundance: -
CDR3nt: TGCGCCAGCAGCCAAGAATGGAGGGGAGAAGGAAACACCATATATTTT
CDR3aa: CASSQEWRGEGNTIYF

v_gene: TRBV2
j_gene: TRBJ1-2
d_gene: -
abundance: -
CDR3nt: TGTGCCAGAATACCCGGGACAAGGGGTGGGCACACCTTC
CDR3aa: CARIPGTRGGHTF

v_gene: TRBV7-9
j_gene: TRBJ2-5
d_gene: -
abundance: -
CDR3nt: TGTGCCAGCAGTACTCACCGACTAATCCAAGAGACCCAGTACTTC
CDR3aa: CASSTHRLIQETQYF

v_gene: TRBV29-1
j_gene: TRBJ2-2
d_gene: -
abundance: -
CDR3nt: TGCAGCGTTGTCGGGTCATCACAGGACACCGGGGAGCTGTTTTTT
CDR3aa: CSVVGSSQDTGELFF

v_gene: TRBV6-1
j_gene: TRBJ1-1
d_gene: -
abundance: -
CDR3nt: TGTGCCAGCAGTGAATTCCCCCTGGAGACAGGCATCCTCCAAGCTTTCTTT
CDR3aa: CASSEFPLETGILQAFF

v_gene: TRBV9
j_gene: TRBJ1-4
d_gene: -
abundance: -
CDR3nt: TGTGCCAGCAGCCCCCGGGCCCTCGCGGGGGAAAAACTGTTTTTT
CDR3aa: CASSPRALAGEKLFF

v_gene: TRBV18
j_gene: TRBJ2-3
d_gene: -
abundance: -
CDR3nt: TGTGCCAGCTCACCTCGTGGGGGCCTTACAGATACGCAGTATTTT
CDR3aa: CASSPRGGLTDTQYF

v_gene: TRBV4-3
j_gene: TRBJ2-3
d_gene: -
abundance: once
CDR3nt: TGCGCCAGCAGCCAAGGAGGAGCGACAGATACGCAGTATTTT
CDR3aa: CASSQGGATDTQYF

v_gene: TRBV7-9
j_gene: TRBJ1-6
d_gene: TRBD1
abundance: -
CDR3nt: TGTTCCAGCAGCTACAGTATAAGGGGGACAGGGGGTCATTCACCCCTCCACTTT
CDR3aa: CSSSYSIRGTGGHSPLHF

v_gene: TRBV7-9
j_gene: TRBJ2-7
d_gene: -
abundance: -
CDR3nt: TGTGCCAGCAGCTTGAGTTCCTACGAGCAGTACTTC
CDR3aa: CASSLSSYEQYF

v_gene: TRBV19
j_gene: TRBJ2-3
d_gene: TRBD2
abundance: -
CDR3nt: TGTGCCAGTACCAGTATGGGAGGGCGGGGGACTAGGGCAGATACGCAGTATTTT
CDR3aa: CASTSMGGRGTRADTQYF

v_gene: TRBV9
j_gene: TRBJ1-1
d_gene: -
abundance: -
CDR3nt: TGTGCCAGCAGCGTAAGCCCGAACACTGAAGCTTTCTTT
CDR3aa: CASSVSPNTEAFF

v_gene: TRBV5-6
j_gene: TRBJ1-1
d_gene: -
abundance: few
CDR3nt: TGTGCCGGAGGGACGGGGGGCACTGAAGCTTTCTTT
CDR3aa: CAGGTGGTEAFF